The 15 T cell receptor beta chains in this list originate from one sample, sequenced in a study of shared clonotypes between healthy human individuals. Profiled with immunoSEQ multiplex PCR; TCRdb holds only in-frame clones, not every one. The sample consists of about 2.4 million clones, 80% to 95% of them appearing once. Sequencing was carried out using naive CD4+ T cells from PBMCs. As for subset: CD45RA+ positively selected. All receptors come from a man between 18 and 29 years old in good health. Some clones in this sample may be carry-over from other donors' samples.

The rearrangement uses TRBV29-1 and TRBJ2-3; D is tentatively TRBD1 or TRBD2 (5 bases each). Germline V gene sequence: CDR1 SQVTM, CDR2 ANQGSEA. Trimming left V 6 bases short and J 2 bases short, with 15 bases between. The CDR3 is made up of 14 amino acids. In DNA, the CDR3 is TGCAGCGTGGCTGGGGGAGCCAACACAGATACGCAGTATTTT. Translating it yields CSVAGGANTDTQYF.

Notes on this clone: This sample includes further DNA sequences coding for the same CDR3. The CDR3 spells CASSLLVGDTQYF. In DNA form, the CDR3 reads TGCGCCAGCAGCTTACTAGTCGGAGATACGCAGTATTTT. This sequence joins TRBV5-1 and TRBJ2-3; D is perhaps TRBD2 (5 bases). Germline CDR1 reads SGHRS; CDR2 reads YFSETQ. CDR3 length: 13 amino acids. The V gene lost 2 bases and the J gene lost 5 bases, with 9 bases spanning the gap.

The J gene is TRBJ2-7, the V gene TRBV5-4, with 14 bases matching TRBD2. The germline CDR1 and CDR2 sequences are SGHNT and YYREEE (reference sequence). V was clipped by 2 bases and J by 1 base; unmatched bases: 5. The CDR3 is 17 amino acids. The CDR3: CASSFGTSGSLSYEQYF. The CDR3 DNA sequence: TGTGCCAGCAGCTTTGGGACTAGCGGGAGTCTTTCCTACGAGCAGTACTTC.

The V call is TRBV7-3, the J call TRBJ2-2, with D perhaps TRBD1 (7 bases). The V gene's germline CDR1 is SGHTA and CDR2 FQGTGA. The V end lost 5 bases, the J end lost 8 bases, and 18 bases lay between the germline ends. This CDR3 spans 15 amino acids. The CDR3 DNA reads as TGTGCCAGCAGCCCCCGGGCAGGGGGGTCTGGGGAGCTGTTTTTT. Translating gives CASSPRAGGSGELFF.

This chain joins TRBV7-2 and TRBJ2-1, with D possibly being TRBD2 (6 bases). V was trimmed by 3 bases and J by 5 bases, leaving 8 bases between them. This CDR3 contains 13 residues. The germline V gene has CDR1 SGHTA and CDR2 FQGNSA. CDR3 nucleotide sequence: TGTGCCAGCAGCTTTTGGGGGGACAATGAGCAGTTCTTC. Its protein is CASSFWGDNEQFF.

This clone appeared a single time. The V and J genes are TRBV25-1 and TRBJ2-7, with 8 nucleotides matching TRBD1. CDR1 is MGHDK and CDR2 is SYGVNS in the germline V gene. This CDR3 has 15 residues. Losses at the gene ends were 4 bases for V and 4 bases for J; bases not matched to a gene: 9. CDR3: CASSGSGTGRYEQYF. The DNA for the CDR3 is TGTGCCAGCAGTGGTTCCGGGACAGGTCGATACGAGCAGTACTTC.

The chain recombines TRBV5-1 with TRBJ2-7, with 14 bases aligning to TRBD2. Germline-derived CDR1 and CDR2 are SGHRS and YFSETQ. The CDR3 is made up of 15 amino acids. The trim removed 4 bases at V and 5 bases at J, leaving 5 bases unmatched. The CDR3 nucleotides read TGCGCCAGCAGCACGGGACTAGCGGGAGTCCACGAGCAGTACTTC. It encodes CASSTGLAGVHEQYF. The whole variable domain, remainder taken from reference TRBV5-1 and TRBJ2-7, is KAGVTQTPRYLIKTRGQQVTLSCSPISGHRSVSWYQQTPGQGLQFLFEYFSETQRNKGNFPGRFSGRQFSNSRSEMNVSTLELGDSALYLCASSTGLAGVHEQYFGPGTRLTVT.

V is TRBV5-4 and J is TRBJ2-5, with 10 bases matching TRBD1. The germline V gene encodes CDR1 SGHNT and CDR2 YYREEE (reference sequence). V trimming: 4 bases; J trimming: 4 bases; junction bases outside the gene matches: 7. The CDR3 loop spans 15 amino acids. The chain's CDR3 is CASSQDRGARETQYF. In DNA form, the CDR3 reads TGTGCCAGCAGCCAGGACAGGGGGGCAAGAGAGACCCAGTACTTC.

The chain uses TRBV28 and TRBJ2-7; possible D gene TRBD2, 5 bases. Germline CDR1 reads MDHEN; CDR2 reads SYDVKM. The CDR3 is 13 residues long. V lost 3 bases, J lost 5 bases, and 11 bases lay in between. The CDR3 coding sequence is TGTGCCAGCAGTTTTGGATTCGGGAACGAGCAGTACTTC. It is translated as CASSFGFGNEQYF.

The rearrangement links TRBV10-3 to TRBJ2-1; D might be TRBD2 (6 bases). V lost 4 bases and J 8 bases, leaving 15 bases between the germline ends. Germline CDR1 ENHRY, CDR2 SYGVKD. The CDR3 has 14 residues. CDR3 nucleotides: TGTGCCATCAGTGTCCGCGGGACGAGCGATGAGCAGTTCTTC. The encoded protein is CAISVRGTSDEQFF.

This clone has only a few counts. This chain links TRBV30 with TRBJ1-4; D gene unclear. V lost 3 bases and J lost 0, with 11 bases in between. Per germline, CDR1 GTSNPN and CDR2 SVGIG (reference sequence). This CDR3 has 15 residues. The CDR3 loop is CAWRKAGATNEKLFF. For the CDR3, the DNA is TGTGCCTGGAGGAAGGCAGGAGCAACTAATGAAAAACTGTTTTTT.

J is TRBJ2-4 and V is TRBV19; no definite D call. Germline-derived CDR1 and CDR2 are LNHDA and SQIVND (reference sequence). The CDR3 is 15 residues long. The V end lost 7 bases, the J end lost 3 bases, and 16 bases lay between the germline ends. The DNA for the CDR3 is TGTGCCAGTACCTCGCCTGCAGAGGACAAAAACATTCAGTACTTC. Translating it yields CASTSPAEDKNIQYF.

The rearrangement joins TRBV5-6 to TRBJ2-5; 7 bases line up with TRBD2. CDR1 and CDR2 from the germline V gene are SGHDT and YYEEEE. CDR3 size: 16 residues. The V and J ends lost 2 bases and 5 bases, in that order; junction bases with no gene match: 12. The CDR3 is CASSFLGPGGGETQYF. The CDR3 DNA sequence: TGTGCCAGCAGCTTCCTGGGGCCCGGGGGAGGGGAGACCCAGTACTTC.

The sample holds one count of this clone. Other DNA sequences in this specimen translate into the identical CDR3. DNA for the CDR3: TGCGCCAGCAGCCACCCCGGGACAGTGAACACTGAAGCTTTCTTT. Translation: CASSHPGTVNTEAFF. The V and J genes are TRBV4-1 and TRBJ1-1; 7 nucleotides match TRBD1. This CDR3 spans 15 amino acids. V lost 3 bases and J lost 0; bases outside the gene matches: 4. The germline V gene has CDR1 MGHRA and CDR2 YSYEKL.

This sequence joins TRBV9 and TRBJ2-7; 7 bases fit TRBD2. With V trimmed by 4 bases and J by 0 bases, 7 bases remained unmatched. CDR1 SGDLS and CDR2 YYNGEE come from the germline V gene. The CDR3 runs 15 residues. Here the CDR3 DNA reads TGTGCCAGCAGCATGGAAGCGGGAAGCTCCTACGAGCAGTACTTC. Its translation: CASSMEAGSSYEQYF.